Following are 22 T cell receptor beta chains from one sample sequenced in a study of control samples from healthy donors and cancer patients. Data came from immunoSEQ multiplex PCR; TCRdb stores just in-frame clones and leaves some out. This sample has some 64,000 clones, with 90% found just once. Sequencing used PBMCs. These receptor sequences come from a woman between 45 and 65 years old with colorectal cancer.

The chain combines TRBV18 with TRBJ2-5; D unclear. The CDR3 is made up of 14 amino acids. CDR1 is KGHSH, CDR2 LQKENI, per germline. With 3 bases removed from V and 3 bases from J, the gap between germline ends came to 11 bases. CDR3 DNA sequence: TGTGCCAGCTCACCCGAGACACCTAAAGAGACCCAGTACTTC. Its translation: CASSPETPKETQYF.

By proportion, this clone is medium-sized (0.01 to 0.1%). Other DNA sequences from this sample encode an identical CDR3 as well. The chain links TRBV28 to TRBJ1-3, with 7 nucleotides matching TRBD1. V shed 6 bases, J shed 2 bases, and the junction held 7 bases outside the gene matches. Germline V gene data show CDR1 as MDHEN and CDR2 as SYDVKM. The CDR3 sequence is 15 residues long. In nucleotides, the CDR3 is TGTGCCAGCAGATCTGACAGGGTCCCTGGAAACACCATATATTTT. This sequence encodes CASRSDRVPGNTIYF.

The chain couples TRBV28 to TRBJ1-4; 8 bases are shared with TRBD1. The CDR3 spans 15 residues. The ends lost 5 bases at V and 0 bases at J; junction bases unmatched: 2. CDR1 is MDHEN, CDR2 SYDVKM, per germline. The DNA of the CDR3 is TGTGCCAGCAGTCTACAGGGGGCAACTAATGAAAAACTGTTTTTT. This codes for CASSLQGATNEKLFF.

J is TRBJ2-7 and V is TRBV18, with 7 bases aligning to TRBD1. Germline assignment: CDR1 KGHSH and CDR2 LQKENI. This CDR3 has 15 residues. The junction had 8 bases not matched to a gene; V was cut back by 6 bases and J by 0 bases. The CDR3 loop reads CASSPGQADSYEQYF. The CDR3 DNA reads TGTGCCAGCTCGCCTGGACAGGCAGACTCCTACGAGCAGTACTTC.

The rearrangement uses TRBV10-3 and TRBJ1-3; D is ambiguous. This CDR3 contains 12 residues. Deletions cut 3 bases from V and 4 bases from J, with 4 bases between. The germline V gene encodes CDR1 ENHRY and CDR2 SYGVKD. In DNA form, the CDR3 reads TGTGCCATCAGTGATACCGGAAACACCATATATTTT. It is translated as CAISDTGNTIYF.

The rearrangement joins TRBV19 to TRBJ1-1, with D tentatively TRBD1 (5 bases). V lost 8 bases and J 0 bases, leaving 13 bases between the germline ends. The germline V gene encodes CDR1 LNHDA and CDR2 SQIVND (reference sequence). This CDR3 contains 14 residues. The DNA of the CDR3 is TGTGCCAGTGGGGGAGGGAGAATGAACACTGAAGCTTTCTTT. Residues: CASGGGRMNTEAFF.

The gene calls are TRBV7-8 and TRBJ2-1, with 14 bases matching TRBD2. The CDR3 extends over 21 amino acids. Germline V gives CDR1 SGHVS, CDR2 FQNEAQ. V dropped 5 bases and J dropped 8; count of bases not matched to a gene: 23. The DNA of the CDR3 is TGTGCCAGCAGCCACGACGTAATCATGCCGGGACTAGCGGGGGTTACGGATGAGCAGTTCTTC. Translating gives CASSHDVIMPGLAGVTDEQFF.

The CDR3, as DNA: TGTGCCTGGAGACACAGGACTAGCGATGAGCAGTTCTTC. Translation: CAWRHRTSDEQFF. This chain links TRBV30 with TRBJ2-1, with 9 nucleotides matching TRBD2. This CDR3 is built from 13 residues. CDR1 and CDR2 (germline): GTSNPN, SVGIG (reference sequence). The V gene end was trimmed by 3 bases and the J gene end by 8 bases; junction bases not matched to a gene: 5.

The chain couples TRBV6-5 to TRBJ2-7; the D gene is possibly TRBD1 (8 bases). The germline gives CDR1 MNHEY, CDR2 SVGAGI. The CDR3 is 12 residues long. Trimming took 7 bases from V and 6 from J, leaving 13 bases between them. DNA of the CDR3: TGTGCCAGCAACAGGGGGGGATCCGAGCAGTACTTC. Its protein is CASNRGGSEQYF.

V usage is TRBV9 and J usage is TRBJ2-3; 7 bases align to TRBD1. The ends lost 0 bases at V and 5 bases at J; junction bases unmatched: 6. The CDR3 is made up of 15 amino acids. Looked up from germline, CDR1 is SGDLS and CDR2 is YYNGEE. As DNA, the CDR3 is TGTGCCAGCAGCGTAGTAGGGGGCCCGAGAGATACGCAGTATTTT. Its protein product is CASSVVGGPRDTQYF.

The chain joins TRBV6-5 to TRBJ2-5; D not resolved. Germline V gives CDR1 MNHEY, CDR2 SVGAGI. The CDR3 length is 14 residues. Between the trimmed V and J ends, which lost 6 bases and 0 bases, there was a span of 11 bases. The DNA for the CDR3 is TGTGCCAGCAGAGTATCCCAATACCAAGAGACCCAGTACTTC. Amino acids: CASRVSQYQETQYF.

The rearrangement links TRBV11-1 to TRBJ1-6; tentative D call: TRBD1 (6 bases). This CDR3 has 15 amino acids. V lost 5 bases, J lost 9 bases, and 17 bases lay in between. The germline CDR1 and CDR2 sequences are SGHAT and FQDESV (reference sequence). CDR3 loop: CASSLTQGSVSPLHF. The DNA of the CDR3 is TGTGCCAGCAGCCTAACACAGGGTTCGGTTTCACCCCTCCACTTT.

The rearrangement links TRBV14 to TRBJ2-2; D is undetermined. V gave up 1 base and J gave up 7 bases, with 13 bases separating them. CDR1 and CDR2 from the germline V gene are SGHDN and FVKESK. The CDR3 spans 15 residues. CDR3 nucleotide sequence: TGTGCCAGCAGCCAAGGTCGGGTAGTTGGCGGGGAGCTGTTTTTT. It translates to CASSQGRVVGGELFF.

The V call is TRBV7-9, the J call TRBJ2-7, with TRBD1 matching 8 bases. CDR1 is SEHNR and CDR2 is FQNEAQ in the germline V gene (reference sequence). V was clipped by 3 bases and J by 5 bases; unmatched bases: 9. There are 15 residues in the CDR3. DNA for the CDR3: TGTGCCAGCAGCTTCGGACAGGGCACAATCGACGAGCAGTACTTC. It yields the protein CASSFGQGTIDEQYF.

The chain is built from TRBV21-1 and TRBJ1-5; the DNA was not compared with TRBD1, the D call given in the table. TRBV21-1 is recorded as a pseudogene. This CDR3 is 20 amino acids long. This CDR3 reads CASSKEQGPDRGYSNQPQHF. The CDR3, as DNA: TGTGCCAGCAGCAAAGAACAAGGGCCGGACAGAGGGTATAGCAATCAGCCCCAGCATTTT.

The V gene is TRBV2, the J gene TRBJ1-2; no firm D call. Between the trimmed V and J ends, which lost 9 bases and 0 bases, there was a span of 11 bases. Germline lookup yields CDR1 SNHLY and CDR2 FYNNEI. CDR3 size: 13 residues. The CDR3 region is CASRSETNYGYTF. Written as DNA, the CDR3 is TGTGCCAGTCGGTCGGAGACTAACTATGGCTACACCTTC.

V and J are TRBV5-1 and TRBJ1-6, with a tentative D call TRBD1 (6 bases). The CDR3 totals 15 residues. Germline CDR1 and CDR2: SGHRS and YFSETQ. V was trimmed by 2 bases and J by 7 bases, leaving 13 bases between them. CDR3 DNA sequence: TGCGCCAGCAGCTTAGGGGGAGTAGGCAATTCACCCCTCCACTTT. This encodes CASSLGGVGNSPLHF.

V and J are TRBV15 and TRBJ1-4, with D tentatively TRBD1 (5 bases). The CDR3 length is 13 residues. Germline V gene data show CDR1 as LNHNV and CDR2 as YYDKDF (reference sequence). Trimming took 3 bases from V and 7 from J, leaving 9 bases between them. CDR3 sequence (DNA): TGTGCCACCAGCAGGGGGGACCCTGAAAAACTGTTTTTT. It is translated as CATSRGDPEKLFF.

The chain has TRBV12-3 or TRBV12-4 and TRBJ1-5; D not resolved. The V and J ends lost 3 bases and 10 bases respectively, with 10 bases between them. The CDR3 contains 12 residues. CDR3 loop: CASSLEGLPQHF. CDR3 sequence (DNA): TGTGCCAGCAGTTTGGAGGGTCTCCCCCAGCATTTT.

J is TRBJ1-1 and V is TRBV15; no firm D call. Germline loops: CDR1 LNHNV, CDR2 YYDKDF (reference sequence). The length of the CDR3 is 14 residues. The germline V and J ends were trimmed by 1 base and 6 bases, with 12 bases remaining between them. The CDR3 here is CATSRVRVVAEAFF. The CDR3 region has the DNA TGTGCCACCAGCAGAGTTAGGGTGGTGGCTGAAGCTTTCTTT.

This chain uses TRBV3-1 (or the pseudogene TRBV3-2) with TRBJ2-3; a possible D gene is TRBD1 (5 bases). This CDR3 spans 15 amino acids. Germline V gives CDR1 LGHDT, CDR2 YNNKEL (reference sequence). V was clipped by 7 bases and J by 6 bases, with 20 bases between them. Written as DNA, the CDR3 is TGTGCCAGCAAAAACCTAGGGGATACGCGCGATACGCAGTATTTT. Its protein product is CASKNLGDTRDTQYF.

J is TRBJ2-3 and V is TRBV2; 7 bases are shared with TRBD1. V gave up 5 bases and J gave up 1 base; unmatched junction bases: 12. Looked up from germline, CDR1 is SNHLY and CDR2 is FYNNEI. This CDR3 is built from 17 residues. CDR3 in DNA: TGTGCCAGCAGTCGGACATCGACAGGGAGTGGCACAGATACGCAGTATTTT. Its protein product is CASSRTSTGSGTDTQYF. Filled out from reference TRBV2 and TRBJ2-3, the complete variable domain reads EPEVTQTPSHQVTQMGQEVILRCVPISNHLYFYWYRQILGQKVEFLVSFYNNEISEKSEIFDDQFSVERPDGSNFTLKIRSTKLEDSAMYFCASSRTSTGSGTDTQYFGPGTRLTVL.